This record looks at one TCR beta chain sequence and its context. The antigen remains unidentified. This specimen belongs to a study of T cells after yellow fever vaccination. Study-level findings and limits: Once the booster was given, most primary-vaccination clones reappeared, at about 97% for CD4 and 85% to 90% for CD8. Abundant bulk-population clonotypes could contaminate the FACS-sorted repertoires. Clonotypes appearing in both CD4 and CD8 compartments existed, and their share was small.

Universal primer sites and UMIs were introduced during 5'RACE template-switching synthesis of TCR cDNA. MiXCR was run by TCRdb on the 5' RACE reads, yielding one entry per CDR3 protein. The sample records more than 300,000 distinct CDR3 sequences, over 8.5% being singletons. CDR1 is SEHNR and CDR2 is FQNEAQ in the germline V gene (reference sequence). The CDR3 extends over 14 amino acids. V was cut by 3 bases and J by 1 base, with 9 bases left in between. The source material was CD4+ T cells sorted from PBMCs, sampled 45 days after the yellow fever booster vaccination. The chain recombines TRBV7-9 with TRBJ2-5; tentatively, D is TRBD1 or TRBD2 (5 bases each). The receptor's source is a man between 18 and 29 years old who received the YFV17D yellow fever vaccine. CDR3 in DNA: TGTGCCAGCAGCTTCTTGGGGGTCCAAGAGACCCAGTACTTC. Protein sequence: CASSFLGVQETQYF. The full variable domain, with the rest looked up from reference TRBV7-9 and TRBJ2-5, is DTGVSQNPRHKITKRGQNVTFRCDPISEHNRLYWYRQTLGQGPEFLTYFQNEAQLEKSRLLSDRFSAERPKGSFSTLEIQRTEQGDSAMYLCASSFLGVQETQYFGPGTRLLVL.